These 29 T cell receptor beta chains originate from one sample sequenced in a study of T-cell memory formation after mild COVID-19. TCRdb re-called the 5' RACE reads through MiXCR, storing one row per CDR3 protein. The table lists a few hundred thousand distinct CDR3 sequences, under 15% of them singletons. The sample taken for sequencing was PBMCs or a T cell subset sorted from them (not recorded which). Receptor source: a young man who had mild COVID-19 (a few samples of this study predate the infection). Cell type and time point are not known.

This clonotype has only a few counts. The chain carries TRBV30 and TRBJ1-2, with 7 nucleotides matching TRBD1. Germline lookup yields CDR1 GTSNPN and CDR2 SVGIG (reference sequence). The junction had 4 bases not matched to a gene; V was cut back by 4 bases and J by 8 bases. This CDR3 has 11 residues. The CDR3 sequence is CAWMRGHGYTF. The CDR3 DNA follows: TGTGCCTGGATGAGGGGGCACGGCTACACCTTC. Full variable domain (outside the CDR3, taken from reference TRBV30 and TRBJ1-2): SQTIHQWPATLVQPVGSPLSLECTVEGTSNPNLYWYRQAAGRGLQLLFYSVGIGQISSEVPQNLSASRPQDRQFILSSKKLLLSDSGFYLCAWMRGHGYTFGSGTRLTVV.

In its sample, this clonotype was seen a few times. The chain is built from TRBV24-1 and TRBJ2-1; no reliable D call. The V gene's germline CDR1 is KGHDR and CDR2 SFDVKD. The CDR3 extends over 10 amino acids. V lost 10 bases and J 8 bases, leaving 8 bases between the germline ends. This CDR3 is CATRLDEQFF. CDR3 nucleotide sequence: TGTGCCACACGATTGGATGAGCAGTTCTTC.

This chain connects TRBV12-3 or TRBV12-4 to TRBJ2-1; D is perhaps TRBD1 (6 bases). The CDR3 sequence is 16 residues long. V shed 5 bases and J shed 0 bases, with 14 bases lying between them. CDR3 residues: CASSPPDRYSYNEQFF. The CDR3 bases are TGTGCCAGCAGTCCCCCCGACAGGTACTCCTACAATGAGCAGTTCTTC.

The chain couples TRBV4-1 to TRBJ1-2; D gene uncertain. This CDR3 spans 13 amino acids. V lost 1 base and J lost 8, with 11 bases in between. The germline V gene has CDR1 MGHRA and CDR2 YSYEKL. CDR3 in amino acids: CASSQVDGEGYTF. CDR3 DNA sequence: TGCGCCAGCAGCCAAGTTGATGGAGAAGGCTACACCTTC.

This clonotype appeared many times. CDR3 nucleotide sequence: TGTGCCAGCAGTTACCTAGACAGGGAAGGACAGACCCAGTACTTC. Amino acid sequence: CASSYLDREGQTQYF. The genes are TRBV6-2 or TRBV6-3 and TRBJ2-5; 7 bases agree with TRBD1. This CDR3 comprises 15 residues. The germline CDR1 and CDR2 sequences are MNHEY and SVGEGT. V lost 2 bases and J lost 6; bases outside the gene matches: 9.

This clonotype was picked up a small number of times. The chain combines TRBV24-1 with TRBJ2-1; possible D gene TRBD1, 6 bases. The V end was cut by 4 bases, the J end by 6 bases, with 15 bases between. This CDR3 comprises 15 residues. Germline V CDR1 and CDR2: KGHDR, SFDVKD. CDR3 bases: TGTGCCACCAGTGACCCCACAGGGTCGGGCAATGAGCAGTTCTTC. It is translated as CATSDPTGSGNEQFF.

V is TRBV30 and J is TRBJ1-2; D call uncertain. The V and J ends lost 3 bases and 4 bases respectively, with 9 bases between them. Germline V lookup: CDR1 GTSNPN, CDR2 SVGIG (reference sequence). CDR3 length equals 12 residues. The CDR3 here is CAWSAVPYGYTF. The DNA for the CDR3 is TGTGCCTGGAGCGCTGTTCCCTATGGCTACACCTTC. The whole variable domain, remainder taken from reference TRBV30 and TRBJ1-2, is SQTIHQWPATLVQPVGSPLSLECTVEGTSNPNLYWYRQAAGRGLQLLFYSVGIGQISSEVPQNLSASRPQDRQFILSSKKLLLSDSGFYLCAWSAVPYGYTFGSGTRLTVV.

This sequence joins TRBV2 and TRBJ2-7, with 11 bases fitting TRBD2. The V segment lost 8 bases and the J segment 0 bases; nucleotides outside the gene matches: 3. CDR3 length: 14 amino acids. Germline V CDR1 and CDR2: SNHLY, FYNNEI. The CDR3 here is CASLLAGGSYEQYF. DNA for the CDR3: TGTGCCAGCCTGCTAGCGGGGGGCTCCTACGAGCAGTACTTC.

V gene TRBV7-2 combines with J gene TRBJ2-3; D uncertain. Germline values: CDR1 SGHTA, CDR2 FQGNSA. CDR3 length equals 15 residues. The germline V and J ends were trimmed by 1 base and 0 bases, with 8 bases remaining between them. CDR3 amino acids: CASSLVGSSTDTQYF. As DNA, the CDR3 is TGTGCCAGCAGCTTAGTTGGGTCTAGCACAGATACGCAGTATTTT. Full variable domain (outside the CDR3, taken from reference TRBV7-2 and TRBJ2-3): GAGVSQSPSNKVTEKGKDVELRCDPISGHTALYWYRQSLGQGLEFLIYFQGNSAPDKSGLPSDRFSAERTGGSVSTLTIQRTQQEDSAVYLCASSLVGSSTDTQYFGPGTRLTVL.

This clonotype was picked up a small number of times. The chain couples TRBV20-1 to TRBJ1-3; 8 bases match TRBD1. The CDR3 has 14 amino acids. Germline CDR1 is DFQATT and CDR2 is SNEGSKA (reference sequence). With V trimmed by 6 bases and J by 0 bases, 4 bases remained unmatched. In DNA, the CDR3 is TGCAGTGCGCGGGACAGGAACTCTGGAAACACCATATATTTT. Translation gives CSARDRNSGNTIYF.

This clonotype was counted only a few times. The chain recombines TRBV7-2 with TRBJ2-7; D is possibly TRBD2 (6 bases). The CDR3 has 15 residues. Germline assignment: CDR1 SGHTA and CDR2 FQGNSA. V was cut by 6 bases and J by 2 bases, with 17 bases left in between. The DNA for the CDR3 is TGTGCCAGCAGTGGGGGGTGGGGACTTCCCTACGAGCAGTACTTC. It yields the protein CASSGGWGLPYEQYF.

The rearrangement uses TRBV10-2 and TRBJ2-7, with D possibly being TRBD2 (5 bases). The CDR3 runs to 14 residues. V was trimmed by 6 bases and J by 0 bases, leaving 12 bases between them. Germline loops: CDR1 WSHSY, CDR2 SAAADI. The CDR3 loop is CASRRAVSSYEQYF. The CDR3 DNA reads TGCGCCAGCAGGCGGGCAGTTAGCTCCTACGAGCAGTACTTC.

This clonotype was counted ten times or more. The gene calls are TRBV5-1 and TRBJ2-7; 9 bases fit TRBD2. This CDR3 comprises 14 residues. Unmatched junction bases numbered 7, after V lost 4 bases and J lost 5 bases. Looked up from germline, CDR1 is SGHRS and CDR2 is YFSETQ. The CDR3 protein is CASSPGTSPHEQYF. The DNA of the CDR3 is TGCGCCAGCAGCCCGGGGACTAGCCCCCACGAGCAGTACTTC.

This clonotype was observed a few times. This rearrangement joins TRBV30 to TRBJ2-2, with 7 bases identical to TRBD2. The junction had 4 bases not matched to a gene; V was cut back by 4 bases and J by 8 bases. Per germline, CDR1 GTSNPN and CDR2 SVGIG (reference sequence). This CDR3 has 12 amino acids. CDR3 residues: CAWNRGGGELFF. The DNA of the CDR3 is TGTGCCTGGAATCGCGGGGGAGGGGAGCTGTTTTTT.

The chain combines TRBV11-3 with TRBJ2-3; D is uncertain. Germline CDR1 is SGHNT and CDR2 is YENEEA. V was trimmed by 5 bases and J by 2 bases, leaving 11 bases between them. This CDR3 region has 14 residues. Here the CDR3 reads CASSRHGSTDTQYF. CDR3 in DNA: TGTGCCAGCAGCAGGCACGGGTCCACAGATACGCAGTATTTT.

There are a few counts of this clonotype. V is TRBV12-3 or TRBV12-4 and J is TRBJ1-1; the D is unclear. There are 14 residues in the CDR3. Trimming took off 2 bases at V and 1 base at J, with 8 bases between the two ends. This chain's CDR3 is CASSLRSRNTEAFF. CDR3 DNA sequence: TGTGCCAGCAGTTTAAGATCCAGGAACACTGAAGCTTTCTTT.

This clonotype was detected a few times. J is TRBJ2-2 and V is TRBV24-1; tentatively, D is TRBD1 (6 bases). Trimming left V 4 bases short and J 6 bases short, with 11 bases between. Germline lookup yields CDR1 KGHDR and CDR2 SFDVKD. The CDR3 runs to 14 residues. The CDR3 DNA reads as TGTGCCACCAGTGAGCGAAACAGGGCCGGGGAGCTGTTTTTT. The encoded protein is CATSERNRAGELFF.

Remarks on this clonotype: At one end the junction does not follow the germline gene, possibly because of a read error. This sequence joins TRBV6-5 and TRBJ2-3; D possibly corresponds to TRBD1 (5 bases). The CDR3 is 15 residues long. In germline, CDR1 is MNHEY, CDR2 SVGAGI. The CDR3 region is CASSITPQGTDTQYF. CDR3 in DNA: TGTGCCAGCAGCATCACCCCCCAGGGCACGGATACGCAGTATTTT.

V and J are TRBV2 and TRBJ1-2; possibly TRBD1 for D (5 bases). Per germline, CDR1 SNHLY and CDR2 FYNNEI. The CDR3 sequence is 12 residues long. Trimming removed 6 bases from V and 5 bases from J, with 10 bases in between. The CDR3, as DNA: TGTGCCAGCAGAGCCGACAGTTATGGCTACACCTTC. This sequence encodes CASRADSYGYTF.

V gene TRBV7-2 combines with J gene TRBJ1-2, with D unclear. The germline V gene has CDR1 SGHTA and CDR2 FQGNSA. The V end lost 3 bases, the J end lost 4 bases, and 12 bases lay between the germline ends. The CDR3 length is 14 residues. In DNA, the CDR3 is TGTGCCAGCAGCTTTGAAGGAGTGGGCTATGGCTACACCTTC. Translated, it gives CASSFEGVGYGYTF. Full variable domain (rest looked up from reference TRBV7-2 and TRBJ1-2): GAGVSQSPSNKVTEKGKDVELRCDPISGHTALYWYRQSLGQGLEFLIYFQGNSAPDKSGLPSDRFSAERTGGSVSTLTIQRTQQEDSAVYLCASSFEGVGYGYTFGSGTRLTVV.

J is TRBJ2-3 and V is TRBV9; D is undetermined. The V gene lost 0 bases and the J gene lost 5 bases, with 4 bases spanning the gap. Germline V gives CDR1 SGDLS, CDR2 YYNGEE. This CDR3 is built from 12 residues. CDR3 nucleotides: TGTGCCAGCAGCGTAGTGGTAGATACGCAGTATTTT. Translation gives CASSVVVDTQYF.

The sample holds a few counts of this clonotype. The rearrangement uses TRBV12-3 or TRBV12-4 and TRBJ1-2, with TRBD1 as a possible D gene (6 bases). This CDR3 contains 15 residues. Trimming removed 5 bases at V and 4 bases at J, with 17 bases between. The chain's CDR3 is CASSNRQVHLYGYTF. As DNA, the CDR3 is TGTGCCAGCAGTAACCGACAGGTCCATCTCTATGGCTACACCTTC.

This clonotype has more than one count but fewer than ten. The gene calls are TRBV30 and TRBJ2-7, with TRBD1 matching 11 bases. Germline values: CDR1 GTSNPN, CDR2 SVGIG (reference sequence). Germline trimming cut 1 base from V and 4 bases from J; bases unmatched to any gene: 3. The CDR3 consists of 14 residues. The CDR3 DNA is TGTGCCTGGAGTGCCGGGGACAGGGGGTACGAGCAGTACTTC. Protein product: CAWSAGDRGYEQYF.

The rearrangement joins TRBV5-4 to TRBJ2-3; TRBD1 matches at 7 bases. This CDR3 comprises 16 residues. Trimming removed 2 bases from V and 8 bases from J; junction bases left unmatched: 14. Germline assignment: CDR1 SGHNT and CDR2 YYREEE (reference sequence). CDR3 sequence: CASSFPGTALPGTQYF. Here the CDR3 DNA reads TGTGCCAGCAGCTTTCCCGGGACAGCTCTTCCCGGTACGCAGTATTTT.

V is TRBV7-3 and J is TRBJ2-2; D tentatively fits TRBD1 or TRBD2 (6 bases each). The V end lost 4 bases, the J end lost 7 bases, and 19 bases lay between the germline ends. The CDR3 totals 16 residues. Germline V CDR1 and CDR2: SGHTA, FQGTGA. CDR3 sequence (DNA): TGTGCCAGCAGCTCGATGAACAGGGAGGTTGGCGGGGAGCTGTTTTTT. Amino acid sequence: CASSSMNREVGGELFF.

This clonotype was detected a few times. The chain has TRBV6-2 or TRBV6-3 and TRBJ1-5, with 7 nucleotides matching TRBD1. Germline CDR1 MNHEY, CDR2 SVGEGT. The V and J ends lost 4 bases and 6 bases, in that order; junction bases with no gene match: 12. The CDR3 consists of 16 residues. CDR3 DNA: TGTGCCAGCAGTTTCCTCGACAGGGCCCCGGCTCAGCCCCAGCATTTT. It translates to CASSFLDRAPAQPQHF.

This clonotype turned up a few times. This rearrangement joins TRBV5-5 to TRBJ2-7; perhaps TRBD1 as D (6 bases). V gave up 2 bases and J gave up 5 bases, with 17 bases separating them. The CDR3 is 15 amino acids. In germline, CDR1 is SGHKS, CDR2 YYEKEE (reference sequence). CDR3 region: CASSFGQGIAHEQYF. The CDR3, as DNA: TGTGCCAGCAGCTTCGGCCAGGGGATTGCCCACGAGCAGTACTTC.

The gene calls are TRBV20-1 and TRBJ2-3, with 8 bases that match TRBD2. J lost 4 bases, V lost 0 bases, and 3 bases had no gene match. There are 14 residues in the CDR3. In germline, CDR1 is DFQATT, CDR2 SNEGSKA (reference sequence). The CDR3 reads CSARDAGGPDTQYF. The CDR3 nucleotides are TGCAGTGCTAGAGACGCGGGGGGCCCAGATACGCAGTATTTT.

This clonotype was counted only a few times. The V and J genes are TRBV18 and TRBJ1-3; 7 bases are a match to TRBD1. The length of the CDR3 is 15 residues. The trim removed 3 bases at V and 2 bases at J, leaving 4 bases unmatched. Per the germline V gene, CDR1 is KGHSH and CDR2 is LQKENI. Here the CDR3 reads CASSPLTGAGNTIYF. DNA for the CDR3: TGTGCCAGCTCACCCCTCACAGGGGCTGGAAACACCATATATTTT.